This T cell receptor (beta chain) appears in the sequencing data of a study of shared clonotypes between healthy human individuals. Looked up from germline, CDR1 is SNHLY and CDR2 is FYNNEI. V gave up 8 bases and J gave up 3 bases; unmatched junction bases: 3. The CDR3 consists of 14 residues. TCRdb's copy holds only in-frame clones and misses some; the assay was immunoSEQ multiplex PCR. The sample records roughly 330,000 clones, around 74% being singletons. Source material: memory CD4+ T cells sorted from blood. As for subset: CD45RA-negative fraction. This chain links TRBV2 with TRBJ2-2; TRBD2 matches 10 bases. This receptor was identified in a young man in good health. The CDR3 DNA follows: TGTGCCAGCCGGACTAGCGGTTACACCGGGGAGCTGTTTTTT. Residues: CASRTSGYTGELFF.